The 17 T cell receptor beta chains presented below share a single source sample, sequenced in a study of CD8 T cells in ankylosing spondylitis. TCRdb re-called the 5' RACE reads with MiXCR, one entry per CDR3 protein. The table lists 200,000 to 250,000 distinct CDR3 sequences, under 12% of them singletons. The sequenced material came from blood, either unsorted or a sorted T cell fraction (not recorded which). The receptors were sampled from a male donor with ankylosing spondylitis or in good health (not recorded which).

This clonotype was counted many times. This chain uses TRBV20-1 with TRBJ1-2; D not resolved. Trimming pared 4 bases from V and 4 bases from J, leaving 10 bases between. Looked up from germline, CDR1 is DFQATT and CDR2 is SNEGSKA (reference sequence). The CDR3 consists of 12 residues. CDR3 sequence: CSAKGPSYGYTF. CDR3 sequence (DNA): TGCAGTGCTAAAGGACCCTCCTATGGCTACACCTTC.

There are many counts of this clonotype. The rearrangement links TRBV29-1 to TRBJ2-3; D gene ambiguous. V was clipped by 4 bases and J by 0 bases, with 14 bases between them. The germline V gene encodes CDR1 SQVTM and CDR2 ANQGSEA. CDR3 length: 15 residues. In nucleotides, the CDR3 is TGCAGCGTTGGAGGAATTGGGATGAGCACAGATACGCAGTATTTT. Translating gives CSVGGIGMSTDTQYF.

In its sample, this clonotype was seen many times. The rearrangement uses TRBV5-8 and TRBJ1-1; 10 bases are shared with TRBD1. V lost 4 bases and J lost 10; bases outside the gene matches: 16. Germline V gene sequence: CDR1 SGHTS, CDR2 YDEGEE. The CDR3 consists of 16 residues. CDR3 sequence: CASSPPRQGANVGAFF. The CDR3, as DNA: TGTGCCAGCAGCCCCCCGAGACAGGGGGCGAATGTTGGAGCTTTCTTT. Together with reference TRBV5-8 and TRBJ1-1, the CDR3 gives the full variable domain: EAGVTQSPTHLIKTRGQQATLRCSPISGHTSVYWYQQALGLGLQFLLWYDEGEERNRGNFPPRFSGRQFPNYSSELNVNALELEDSALYLCASSPPRQGANVGAFFGQGTRLTVV.

The chain employs TRBV7-2 and TRBJ2-1; D unclear. V shed 4 bases and J shed 4 bases, with 11 bases lying between them. Germline V gene sequence: CDR1 SGHTA, CDR2 FQGNSA. This CDR3 region has 14 residues. CDR3 region: CASSSWADYNEQFF. CDR3 DNA: TGTGCCAGCAGCTCCTGGGCCGATTACAATGAGCAGTTCTTC.

This clonotype was seen at least ten times. The chain joins TRBV7-3 to TRBJ2-1; D uncertain. Germline V gene lookup returns CDR1 SGHTA and CDR2 FQGTGA. Trimming cost V 3 bases and J 3 bases, with 6 bases left between them. This CDR3 spans 13 amino acids. CDR3 sequence reads: CASSFAVYNEQFF. Written as DNA, the CDR3 is TGTGCCAGCAGCTTCGCAGTCTACAATGAGCAGTTCTTC.

This clonotype was counted ten times or more. The rearrangement joins TRBV12-3 or TRBV12-4 to TRBJ2-3; D remains unclear. V was pared by 7 bases and J by 4 bases, with 15 bases between. The CDR3 is 14 amino acids. The CDR3 DNA follows: TGTGCCAGCACCATATCTCATGGGCCAGATACGCAGTATTTT. It yields the protein CASTISHGPDTQYF.

Of note for this clonotype: A single base separates this from a much larger clone, so it may be a read error. This chain uses TRBV27 with TRBJ1-6, with 7 bases matching TRBD1. Germline CDR1 is MNHEY and CDR2 is SMNVEV (reference sequence). The CDR3 runs 14 residues. V shed 5 bases, J shed 6 bases, and the junction held 4 bases outside the gene matches. This CDR3 reads CASSGQALNSPLHF. In DNA form, the CDR3 reads TGTGCCAGCAGTGGACAGGCCCTTAATTCACCCCTCCACTTT.

This clonotype was detected ten times or more. The chain combines TRBV5-1 with TRBJ1-2; D remains unclear. The germline V gene has CDR1 SGHRS and CDR2 YFSETQ. Trimming removed 1 base from V and 6 bases from J, with 7 bases in between. This CDR3 has 12 residues. CDR3 region: CASSLTRDGYTF. CDR3 bases: TGCGCCAGCAGCTTGACAAGGGATGGCTACACCTTC.

This clonotype was detected ten times or more. The chain uses TRBV5-1 and TRBJ2-7; 7 bases map to TRBD1. Germline-derived CDR1 and CDR2 are SGHRS and YFSETQ. This CDR3 spans 14 amino acids. V was pared by 2 bases and J by 1 base, with 3 bases of the junction left unmatched. CDR3 sequence reads: CASSFGTDSYEQYF. CDR3 nucleotide sequence: TGCGCCAGCAGCTTTGGGACAGATTCCTACGAGCAGTACTTC.

This clonotype showed up many times. The chain is built from TRBV24-1 and TRBJ2-1; TRBD2 is a possible D gene (6 bases). V gave up 10 bases and J gave up 3 bases, with 12 bases separating them. CDR1 KGHDR and CDR2 SFDVKD come from the germline V gene. This CDR3 is built from 13 residues. The CDR3 sequence is CATGGPLYNEQFF. The CDR3 nucleotides read TGTGCCACAGGAGGGCCCCTCTACAATGAGCAGTTCTTC.

V gene TRBV20-1 combines with J gene TRBJ1-6, with 7 bases lining up with TRBD1. Germline-derived CDR1 and CDR2 are DFQATT and SNEGSKA (reference sequence). V lost 0 bases, J lost 5 bases, and 7 bases stayed unmatched. The CDR3 has 16 residues. CDR3 amino acids: CSARETGRPDNSPLHF. Written as DNA, the CDR3 is TGCAGTGCTAGAGAGACAGGGAGGCCCGATAATTCACCCCTCCACTTT.

This chain joins TRBV5-1 and TRBJ2-5; 10 bases align to TRBD1. Losses at the gene ends were 7 bases for V and 4 bases for J; bases not matched to a gene: 7. This CDR3 is 14 amino acids long. From germline, CDR1 is SGHRS and CDR2 YFSETQ. CDR3 residues: CASAWTGGGETQYF. CDR3 in DNA: TGCGCCAGCGCGTGGACAGGGGGGGGAGAGACCCAGTACTTC.

This clonotype was counted ten times or more. The chain's CDR3 is CASSEYTRNKNIQYF. CDR3 sequence (DNA): TGTGCCAGCAGTGAATATACCAGAAACAAAAACATTCAGTACTTC. V usage is TRBV25-1 and J usage is TRBJ2-4; D gene uncertain. Germline CDR1 MGHDK, CDR2 SYGVNS. CDR3 size: 15 residues. The V end was cut by 0 bases, the J end by 3 bases, with 9 bases between.

This clonotype was counted many times. The rearrangement links TRBV5-1 to TRBJ2-1; 10 bases are shared with TRBD2. The CDR3 spans 15 residues. Per germline, CDR1 SGHRS and CDR2 YFSETQ. The J segment lost 9 bases and the V segment lost 7 bases, leaving 13 bases of the junction unmatched. In DNA form, the CDR3 reads TGCGCCAGCTCCGGATTGCTAGCGGGGGAGAGTGAGCAGTTCTTC. Protein: CASSGLLAGESEQFF.

This clonotype was seen ten or more times. One end of the junction varies from germline; a read error may be responsible. V is TRBV5-1 and J is TRBJ1-5, with unresolved D. This CDR3 comprises 14 residues. Germline lookup yields CDR1 SGHRS and CDR2 YFSETQ. DNA for the CDR3: TGTGCCAGCAGCTTAGAGGCTGGGAATCAGCCCCAGCATTTT. Protein sequence: CASSLEAGNQPQHF.

This clonotype was detected once. A read error may produce the germline difference seen at one junction end. The chain is built from TRBV7-4 and TRBJ2-1; D may be TRBD2 (6 bases). The CDR3 is 18 amino acids. Germline V gene data show CDR1 as SGHVT and CDR2 as SQSDAQ. The CDR3 protein is CTSSFQAAGIGSYNEQFF. For the CDR3, the DNA is TGTACCAGCAGTTTTCAGGCGGCGGGGATCGGCTCCTACAATGAGCAGTTCTTC.

The rearrangement uses TRBV5-1 and TRBJ2-1, with 11 bases that match TRBD2. CDR3 length: 17 amino acids. V lost 0 bases, J lost 7 bases, and 9 bases stayed unmatched. Germline V gene data show CDR1 as SGHRS and CDR2 as YFSETQ. The CDR3: CASSLDGSGGAGNEQFF. The DNA of the CDR3 is TGCGCCAGCAGCTTGGATGGTAGCGGGGGGGCTGGGAATGAGCAGTTCTTC. The variable domain in full, with the rest retrieved from reference TRBV5-1 and TRBJ2-1, is KAGVTQTPRYLIKTRGQQVTLSCSPISGHRSVSWYQQTPGQGLQFLFEYFSETQRNKGNFPGRFSGRQFSNSRSEMNVSTLELGDSALYLCASSLDGSGGAGNEQFFGPGTRLTVL.